This T cell receptor (beta chain) was identified during a study of blood T cell repertoires in COVID-19. The length of the CDR3 is 13 residues. The germline V and J ends were trimmed by 0 bases and 6 bases, with 6 bases remaining between them. CDR1 is SNHLY, CDR2 FYNNEI, per germline. The assay was immunoSEQ multiplex PCR, and TCRdb's table has in-frame clones only and misses some. The repertoire holds under 250,000 clones, with over 75% as singletons. The rearrangement links TRBV2 to TRBJ1-5, with unresolved D. This sequence was found in a man over 45 with COVID-19, enrolled during active disease. The sequenced material came from peripheral blood. CDR3 residues: CASSEAAGQPQHF. The CDR3 coding sequence is TGTGCCAGCAGTGAAGCGGCGGGTCAGCCCCAGCATTTT.